These 23 T cell receptor beta chains were all obtained from the same sample, sequenced in a study of shared clonotypes between healthy human individuals. Data came from immunoSEQ multiplex PCR; TCRdb stores just in-frame clones and leaves some out. Of roughly 2.5 million clones in the sample, around 90% are singletons; the top ten hold more than 0.12%. The sequenced sample consisted of naive CD4+ T cells sorted from blood. The subset denotes: CD45RA+ positively selected. These receptors were collected from a man in his late teens or twenties in good health.

This clone appeared a single time. The rearrangement links TRBV7-2 to TRBJ2-5, with D possibly being TRBD2 (6 bases). Trimming cost V 1 base and J 5 bases, with 14 bases left between them. Germline CDR1 and CDR2: SGHTA and FQGNSA. This CDR3 spans 15 amino acids. For the CDR3, the DNA is TGTGCCAGCAGCTTAGTTTCAGGGAGGTGGGAGACCCAGTACTTC. Translating it yields CASSLVSGRWETQYF.

The chain carries TRBV2 and TRBJ2-7, with TRBD2 matching 9 bases. The germline V gene encodes CDR1 SNHLY and CDR2 FYNNEI. V trimming: 3 bases; J trimming: 6 bases; junction bases outside the gene matches: 3. This CDR3 is built from 13 residues. The CDR3 sequence: CASSDVAGAEQYF. The CDR3 bases are TGTGCCAGCAGTGACGTAGCGGGAGCCGAGCAGTACTTC.

The genes are TRBV28 and TRBJ1-2; 9 bases are a match to TRBD1. V lost 7 bases, J lost 13 bases, and 13 bases stayed unmatched. The CDR3 totals 13 residues. Per germline, CDR1 MDHEN and CDR2 SYDVKM. The CDR3 region is CASNLQGAARSTF. The CDR3 DNA reads TGTGCCAGCAACCTACAGGGGGCGGCCAGGAGCACCTTC.

This chain links TRBV5-1 with TRBJ2-6; D not resolved. Germline assignment: CDR1 SGHRS and CDR2 YFSETQ. The CDR3 has 17 amino acids. Between the trimmed V and J ends, which lost 0 bases and 0 bases, there was a span of 10 bases. In nucleotides, the CDR3 is TGCGCCAGCAGCTTGGTCAGCCATAACTCTGGGGCCAACGTCCTGACTTTC. Protein sequence: CASSLVSHNSGANVLTF.

V gene TRBV7-2 combines with J gene TRBJ2-1; 7 positions match TRBD2. Germline V lookup: CDR1 SGHTA, CDR2 FQGNSA. V shed 7 bases, J shed 5 bases, and the junction held 11 bases outside the gene matches. CDR3 length equals 15 residues. The CDR3 loop reads CASTPGGWGDNEQFF. Written as DNA, the CDR3 is TGTGCCAGCACCCCCGGGGGGTGGGGGGACAATGAGCAGTTCTTC.

The chain couples TRBV11-2 to TRBJ2-2; 7 positions agree with TRBD2. Losses at the gene ends were 1 base for V and 7 bases for J; bases not matched to a gene: 6. This CDR3 comprises 15 residues. Germline values: CDR1 SGHAT, CDR2 FQNNGV. CDR3 coding DNA: TGTGCCAGCAGCTTAGGCGGGAGATATGACGGGGAGCTGTTTTTT. As protein: CASSLGGRYDGELFF. Full variable domain (rest looked up from reference TRBV11-2 and TRBJ2-2): EAGVAQSPRYKIIEKRQSVAFWCNPISGHATLYWYQQILGQGPKLLIQFQNNGVVDDSQLPKDRFSAERLKGVDSTLKIQPAKLEDSAVYLCASSLGGRYDGELFFGEGSRLTVL.

The rearrangement joins TRBV5-1 to TRBJ2-7, with 9 bases that match TRBD1. Trimming took 2 bases from V and 5 from J; bases not matched to a gene: 5. The CDR3 is 14 amino acids. Germline V gene data show CDR1 as SGHRS and CDR2 as YFSETQ. Written as DNA, the CDR3 is TGCGCCAGCAGCTTCTACCGGGACAGGGACGAGCAGTACTTC. Amino acid sequence: CASSFYRDRDEQYF.

The CDR3 loop is CASSNGAATYNEQFF. CDR3 sequence (DNA): TGTGCCAGCAGCAATGGGGCGGCCACCTACAATGAGCAGTTCTTC. The gene calls are TRBV21-1 and TRBJ2-1; the table's D call, TRBD1, was not checked against the DNA. TRBV21-1 is an annotated pseudogene. The CDR3 consists of 15 residues.

Concerning this clone: Other DNA variants within this sample encode the same CDR3. This chain connects TRBV20-1 to TRBJ2-5, with D uncertain. Trimming took off 1 base at V and 2 bases at J, with 2 bases between the two ends. The CDR3 loop spans 11 amino acids. Germline assignment: CDR1 DFQATT and CDR2 SNEGSKA (reference sequence). The CDR3 loop is CSARGQETQYF. Here the CDR3 DNA reads TGCAGTGCTAGAGGTCAAGAGACCCAGTACTTC.

The V and J genes are TRBV4-3 and TRBJ1-6; D is perhaps TRBD1 (5 bases). The V end was cut by 3 bases, the J end by 7 bases, with 10 bases between. This CDR3 has 14 amino acids. Per germline, CDR1 LGHNA and CDR2 YSLEER. CDR3 residues: CASSQGLTNSPLHF. CDR3 DNA sequence: TGCGCCAGCAGCCAGGGACTGACAAATTCACCCCTCCACTTT.

The rearrangement uses TRBV19 and TRBJ2-7, with TRBD1 as a possible D gene (6 bases). The CDR3 covers 15 residues. V was shortened by 3 bases and J by 4 bases, with 16 bases between the two germline ends. CDR1 LNHDA and CDR2 SQIVND come from the germline V gene (reference sequence). The CDR3 sequence is CASSIQSRGAYEQYF. The CDR3, as DNA: TGTGCCAGTAGTATTCAGTCCAGGGGAGCATACGAGCAGTACTTC.

The chain combines TRBV6-1 with TRBJ2-3, with D perhaps assigned TRBD1 or TRBD2 (5 bases each). The V end lost 3 bases, the J end lost 1 base, and 14 bases lay between the germline ends. The CDR3 contains 16 residues. CDR1 is MNHNS, CDR2 SASEGT, per germline. The CDR3 sequence is CASSDQPGRGTDTQYF. The CDR3 nucleotides are TGTGCCAGCAGTGACCAACCGGGACGAGGCACAGATACGCAGTATTTT.

The V and J genes are TRBV6-1 and TRBJ2-2; D might be TRBD2 (7 bases). The CDR3 runs to 16 residues. The germline CDR1 and CDR2 sequences are MNHNS and SASEGT. V gave up 4 bases and J gave up 7 bases, with 19 bases separating them. CDR3 nucleotides: TGTGCCAGCAGTGGAGGGGGGGCGCGAAAGAACGGGGAGCTGTTTTTT. It encodes CASSGGGARKNGELFF.

This chain uses TRBV11-2 with TRBJ2-1, with 9 bases matching TRBD2. Germline CDR1 reads SGHAT; CDR2 reads FQNNGV. The CDR3 has 15 amino acids. V gave up 5 bases and J gave up 6 bases; unmatched junction bases: 8. The CDR3 DNA sequence: TGTGCCAGCAGCCCCTTAGCGGGGGACGTCAATGAGCAGTTCTTC. Its protein is CASSPLAGDVNEQFF.

This chain uses TRBV9 with TRBJ2-7; perhaps TRBD1 as D (6 bases). Trimming left V 0 bases short and J 2 bases short, with 12 bases between. Germline V gene sequence: CDR1 SGDLS, CDR2 YYNGEE. CDR3 length: 15 residues. Written as DNA, the CDR3 is TGTGCCAGCAGCGTAGAGTGGGGACAAACCTACGAGCAGTACTTC. It yields the protein CASSVEWGQTYEQYF.

The J gene is TRBJ2-1, the V gene TRBV7-9; D gene unclear. V lost 4 bases, J lost 8 bases, and 6 bases lay in between. Per germline, CDR1 SEHNR and CDR2 FQNEAQ (reference sequence). The CDR3 has 11 amino acids. CDR3 region: CASSSAHEQFF. The DNA for the CDR3 is TGTGCCAGCAGCTCCGCCCATGAGCAGTTCTTC.

V gene TRBV10-3 combines with J gene TRBJ1-6; 10 positions match TRBD1. The junction had 14 bases not matched to a gene; V was cut back by 10 bases and J by 14 bases. This CDR3 spans 14 amino acids. Germline V gene sequence: CDR1 ENHRY, CDR2 SYGVKD. The CDR3 protein is CATRPGQGPGSLHF. The CDR3, as DNA: TGTGCCACTCGTCCGGGACAGGGGCCTGGGTCCCTCCACTTT.

The chain carries TRBV10-3 and TRBJ2-5; 7 positions match TRBD1. The CDR3 is 13 amino acids. The V segment lost 10 bases and the J segment 1 base; nucleotides outside the gene matches: 6. Germline V gene data show CDR1 as ENHRY and CDR2 as SYGVKD. CDR3 sequence reads: CATHRGSQETQYF. The CDR3 bases are TGTGCCACGCACAGGGGCTCCCAAGAGACCCAGTACTTC.

This sequence joins TRBV2 and TRBJ2-1; possible D gene TRBD1, 5 bases. The CDR3 totals 13 residues. Germline CDR1 SNHLY, CDR2 FYNNEI. V shed 7 bases and J shed 2 bases, with 9 bases lying between them. The CDR3: CASTKGPYNEQFF. CDR3 nucleotides: TGTGCCAGCACGAAGGGGCCCTACAATGAGCAGTTCTTC.

The V call is TRBV6-1, the J call TRBJ2-3, with 14 bases matching TRBD2. CDR3 length equals 16 residues. Per germline, CDR1 MNHNS and CDR2 SASEGT. V was clipped by 4 bases and J by 6 bases; unmatched bases: 6. The CDR3 protein is CASSGLAGGPSDTQYF. In nucleotides, the CDR3 is TGTGCCAGCAGTGGACTAGCGGGAGGGCCGTCGGATACGCAGTATTTT.

Points on this clone: Different DNA sequences within this sample yield the same CDR3. This chain joins TRBV18 and TRBJ2-5; TRBD2 matches at 8 bases. This CDR3 region has 14 residues. After removal of 3 bases from V and 4 bases from J, the junction contained 4 bases not matched to a gene. Germline V gene lookup returns CDR1 KGHSH and CDR2 LQKENI. The CDR3 reads CASSPGLGGETQYF. The CDR3 DNA sequence: TGTGCCAGCTCACCGGGACTAGGAGGAGAGACCCAGTACTTC. Combining the CDR3 with reference TRBV18 and TRBJ2-5 gives the whole variable domain NAGVMQNPRHLVRRRGQEARLRCSPMKGHSHVYWYRQLPEEGLKFMVYLQKENIIDESGMPKERFSAEFPKEGPSILRIQQVVRGDSAAYFCASSPGLGGETQYFGPGTRLLVL.

This rearrangement joins TRBV27 to TRBJ1-2; D uncertain. Trimming took 6 bases from V and 4 from J, leaving 9 bases between them. The V gene's germline CDR1 is MNHEY and CDR2 SMNVEV (reference sequence). The CDR3 runs to 12 residues. This CDR3 is CASRSGVYGYTF. CDR3 bases: TGTGCCAGCAGGAGCGGCGTCTATGGCTACACCTTC.

The CDR3 DNA reads TGTGCCAGCAGCGACCGAGTAACAGATACGCAGTATTTT. Translation gives CASSDRVTDTQYF. The chain joins TRBV9 to TRBJ2-3; D ambiguous. CDR3 length: 13 residues. CDR1 and CDR2 from the germline V gene are SGDLS and YYNGEE. The V and J ends lost 3 bases and 3 bases respectively, with 8 bases between them.